This TCR beta chain appears in the sequencing data of a study of control samples from healthy donors and cancer patients. This table comes from immunoSEQ multiplex PCR, and its TCRdb copy is limited to in-frame clones, with some not included. Among about 15,000 clones listed, 80% to 90% were seen once. The CDR3 covers 15 residues. Germline V gives CDR1 LGHNA, CDR2 YSLEER. V shed 4 bases and J shed 6 bases, with 13 bases lying between them. This sequence joins TRBV4-3 and TRBJ1-6; a weak D match, TRBD1 (5 bases). Sequencing was carried out using PBMCs. The TCR comes from a woman in her 70s with colorectal cancer. DNA of the CDR3: TGCGCCAGCAGCCGTCTCCGGGACGGTAATTCACCCCTCCACTTT. It yields the protein CASSRLRDGNSPLHF.